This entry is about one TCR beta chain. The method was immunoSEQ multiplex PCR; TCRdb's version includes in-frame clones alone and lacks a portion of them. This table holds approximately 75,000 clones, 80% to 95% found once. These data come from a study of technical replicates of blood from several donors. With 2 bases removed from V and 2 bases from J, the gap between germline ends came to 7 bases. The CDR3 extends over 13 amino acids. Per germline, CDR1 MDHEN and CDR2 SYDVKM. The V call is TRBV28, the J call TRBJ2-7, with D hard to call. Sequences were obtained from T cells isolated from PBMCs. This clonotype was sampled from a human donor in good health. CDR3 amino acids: CASSLDPTYEQYF. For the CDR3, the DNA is TGTGCCAGCAGTTTAGATCCTACCTACGAGCAGTACTTC.